The 4 T cell receptor beta chains below were found in one sample sequenced in a study of beta chain features in type 1 diabetes. Every bit of the isolated RNA underwent reverse transcription, so sequencing read expressed TCRB transcripts. The table came from immunoSEQ multiplex PCR; TCRdb's copy has only in-frame clones and leaves some out. This table holds about 290,000 clones, under 8.5% found once. Material: central memory CD4+ T cells from blood. The receptor set was obtained from a woman between 18 and 29 years old in good health.

This clone was seen only a few times. This chain links TRBV18 with TRBJ2-7, with unresolved D. This CDR3 comprises 12 residues. CDR1 and CDR2 (germline): KGHSH, LQKENI. The V end was cut by 5 bases, the J end by 2 bases, with 7 bases between. The CDR3 coding sequence is TGTGCCAGCTCAACCAAAACCTACGAGCAGTACTTC. As protein: CASSTKTYEQYF.

The chain recombines TRBV6-5 with TRBJ1-5; D remains ambiguous. The CDR3 is 13 amino acids. V lost 8 bases and J 0 bases, leaving 8 bases between the germline ends. Germline CDR1 MNHEY, CDR2 SVGAGI. For the CDR3, the DNA is TGTGCCAGCCGGGAGAGTAGCAATCAGCCCCAGCATTTT. Protein sequence: CASRESSNQPQHF.

This clone showed up just a few times. The chain employs TRBV6-5 and TRBJ2-1; TRBD1 matches at 7 bases. V trimming: 4 bases; J trimming: 9 bases; junction bases outside the gene matches: 15. Germline CDR1 is MNHEY and CDR2 is SVGAGI. There are 16 residues in the CDR3. The CDR3 region is CASSSDRIGEVGEQFF. CDR3 nucleotide sequence: TGTGCCAGCAGTTCGGACAGGATAGGGGAAGTTGGTGAGCAGTTCTTC.

The chain has TRBV2 and TRBJ1-2, with a tentative D call TRBD1 (5 bases). From germline, CDR1 is SNHLY and CDR2 FYNNEI. CDR3 length equals 17 residues. V lost 2 bases and J 2 bases, leaving 18 bases between the germline ends. The CDR3 sequence is CASSEPLVTGQNYGYTF. Written as DNA, the CDR3 is TGTGCCAGCAGTGAACCCTTGGTAACGGGGCAGAACTATGGCTACACCTTC.